The 6 T cell receptor beta chains in this list originate from one sample, sequenced in a study of blood T cell repertoires in COVID-19. The data were produced by immunoSEQ multiplex PCR, yet TCRdb's version contains in-frame clones alone and is incomplete. The sample lists some 200,000 clones, 84% seen once, with roughly 15% in the top ten. Sequencing was carried out using peripheral blood. The receptors derive from a woman between 70 and 85 years old with COVID-19, enrolled during active disease.

The V and J genes are TRBV28 and TRBJ1-4; D not certain. The CDR3 extends over 15 amino acids. Deletions cut 3 bases from V and 0 bases from J, with 8 bases between. Looked up from germline, CDR1 is MDHEN and CDR2 is SYDVKM. The CDR3 protein is CASSLADTTNEKLFF. CDR3 DNA sequence: TGTGCCAGCAGTTTGGCGGATACAACTAATGAAAAACTGTTTTTT.

The rearrangement links TRBV27 to TRBJ2-7; 12 bases align to TRBD2. The germline gives CDR1 MNHEY, CDR2 SMNVEV (reference sequence). V was clipped by 5 bases and J by 4 bases; unmatched bases: 9. The CDR3 has 16 residues. This CDR3 reads CASSPRLAGASYEQYF. DNA of the CDR3: TGTGCCAGCAGTCCGCGACTAGCGGGAGCTAGTTACGAGCAGTACTTC.

V gene TRBV6-5 combines with J gene TRBJ2-5; a possible D gene is TRBD1 (6 bases). Looked up from germline, CDR1 is MNHEY and CDR2 is SVGAGI. CDR3 length: 14 residues. Trimming stripped 5 bases from V and 1 base from J, with 11 bases between. CDR3: CASSRDTVQETQYF. DNA for the CDR3: TGTGCCAGCAGTCGGGACACCGTCCAAGAGACCCAGTACTTC.

The chain couples TRBV12-3 or TRBV12-4 to TRBJ1-1; D is unresolved. The CDR3 contains 13 residues. V shed 5 bases and J shed 6 bases, with 13 bases lying between them. The CDR3 DNA is TGTGCCAGCAGTACCCTTAATTCAGCTGAAGCTTTCTTT. It is translated as CASSTLNSAEAFF.

The chain combines TRBV10-2 with TRBJ1-1; D remains ambiguous. The germline V gene encodes CDR1 WSHSY and CDR2 SAAADI. CDR3 length: 12 residues. The V end lost 5 bases, the J end lost 7 bases, and 11 bases lay between the germline ends. The CDR3 DNA is TGCGCCAGCAGTTCTAGCGAGATTGAAGCTTTCTTT. It codes for CASSSSEIEAFF.

V is TRBV6-5 and J is TRBJ1-5; 9 positions agree with TRBD1. V shed 6 bases and J 6 bases; nucleotides not matched to a gene: 6. Germline CDR1 MNHEY, CDR2 SVGAGI. This CDR3 is 14 amino acids long. The chain's CDR3 is CASRPTGGSQPQHF. The DNA of the CDR3 is TGTGCCAGCAGACCCACAGGGGGCAGTCAGCCCCAGCATTTT.